The entry below gives a single TCR beta chain sequence along with its context. This sample stems from a study of cytomegalovirus exposure and HLA in healthy donors. PCR involved 60 Vbeta and 13 Jbeta primers. Profiling relied on immunoSEQ multiplex PCR, and the TCRdb table lists in-frame clones only, not all of them. The specimen's table records 85,000 or so clones. The CDR3 spans 13 residues. In germline, CDR1 is SQVTM, CDR2 ANQGSEA. Trimming took 6 bases from V and 4 from J; bases not matched to a gene: 5. The sample consisted of PBMCs. The rearrangement joins TRBV29-1 to TRBJ2-2; 7 bases agree with TRBD1. The TCR originated in a woman aged 25 to 39 in good health and CMV-seronegative. The CDR3 DNA reads as TGCAGCGTCCAAGGGGGCTCCACCGGGGAGCTGTTTTTT. Its translation is CSVQGGSTGELFF.